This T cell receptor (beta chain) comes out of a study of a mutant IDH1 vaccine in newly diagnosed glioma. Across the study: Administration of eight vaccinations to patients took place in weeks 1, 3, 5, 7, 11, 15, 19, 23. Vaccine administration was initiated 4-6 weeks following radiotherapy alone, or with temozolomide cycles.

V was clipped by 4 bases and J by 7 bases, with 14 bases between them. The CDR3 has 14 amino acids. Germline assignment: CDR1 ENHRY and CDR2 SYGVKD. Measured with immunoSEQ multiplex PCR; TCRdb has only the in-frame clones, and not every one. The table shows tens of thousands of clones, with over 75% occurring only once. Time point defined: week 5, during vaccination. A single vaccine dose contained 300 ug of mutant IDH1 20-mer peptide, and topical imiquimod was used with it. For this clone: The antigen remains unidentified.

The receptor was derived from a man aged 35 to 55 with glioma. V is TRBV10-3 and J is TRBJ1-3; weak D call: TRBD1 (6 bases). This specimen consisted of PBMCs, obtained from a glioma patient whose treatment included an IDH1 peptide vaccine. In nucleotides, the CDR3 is TGTGCCATCAGTGTACAGGGTTCAGATAACACCATATATTTT. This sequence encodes CAISVQGSDNTIYF.